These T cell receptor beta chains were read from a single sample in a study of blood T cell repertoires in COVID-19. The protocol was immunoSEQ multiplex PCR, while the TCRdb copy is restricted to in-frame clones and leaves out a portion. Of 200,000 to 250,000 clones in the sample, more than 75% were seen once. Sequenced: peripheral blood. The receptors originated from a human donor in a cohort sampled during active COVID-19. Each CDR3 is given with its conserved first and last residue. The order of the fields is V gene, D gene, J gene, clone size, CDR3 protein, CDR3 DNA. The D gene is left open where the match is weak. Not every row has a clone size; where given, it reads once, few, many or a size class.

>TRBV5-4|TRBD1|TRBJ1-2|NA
CASSLGQGYGGYTF
TGTGCCAGCAGCTTGGGACAGGGCTATGGTGGCTACACCTTC
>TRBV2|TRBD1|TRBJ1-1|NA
CATSRDREAFF
TGTGCCACCTCCCGGGACAGGGAAGCTTTCTTT
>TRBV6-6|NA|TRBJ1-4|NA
CASSPRGSNEKLFF
TGTGCCAGCAGCCCCAGAGGTAGTAATGAAAAACTGTTTTTT
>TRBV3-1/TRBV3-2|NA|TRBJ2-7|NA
CASSQGTAMNEQYF
TGTGCCAGCAGCCAAGGGACAGCGATGAACGAGCAGTACTTC
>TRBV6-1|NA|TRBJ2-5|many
CASSEELHQETQYF
TGTGCCAGCAGTGAAGAACTGCACCAAGAGACCCAGTACTTC
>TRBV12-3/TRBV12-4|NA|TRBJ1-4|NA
CASRDSFNEKLFF
TGTGCCAGCAGGGACAGTTTTAATGAAAAACTGTTTTTT
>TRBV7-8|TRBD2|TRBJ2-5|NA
CASSLPRLAGVTAYQETQYF
TGTGCCAGCAGCTTACCACGACTAGCGGGAGTCACGGCGTACCAAGAGACCCAGTACTTC
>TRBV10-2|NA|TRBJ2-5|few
CASSEWEGGSETQYF
TGCGCCAGCAGTGAGTGGGAGGGGGGCTCAGAGACCCAGTACTTC
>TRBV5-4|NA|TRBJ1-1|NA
CASSKWGGNTEAFF
TGTGCCAGCAGCAAGTGGGGGGGGAACACTGAAGCTTTCTTT
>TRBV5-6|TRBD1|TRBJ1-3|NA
CASSFKGQGMRSGNTIYF
TGTGCCAGCAGCTTTAAAGGACAGGGAATGCGTTCTGGAAACACCATATATTTT
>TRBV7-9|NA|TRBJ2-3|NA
CASRRTDTQYF
TGTGCCAGCCGGAGGACAGATACGCAGTATTTT
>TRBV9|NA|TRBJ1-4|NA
CASSVRQKGEKLFF
TGTGCCAGCAGCGTGAGACAGAAAGGTGAAAAACTGTTTTTT
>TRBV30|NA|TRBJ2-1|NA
CAWSIGRNEQFF
TGTGCCTGGAGTATCGGCAGGAATGAGCAGTTCTTC
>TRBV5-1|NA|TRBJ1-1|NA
CASNTGWGTEAFF
TGCGCCAGCAACACAGGGTGGGGCACTGAAGCTTTCTTT
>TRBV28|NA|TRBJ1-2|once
CASRIRGVSTGYTF
TGTGCCAGCCGGATCAGGGGCGTTTCGACTGGCTACACCTTC
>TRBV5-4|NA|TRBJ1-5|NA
CASSEGIGSNQPQHF
TGTGCCAGCAGCGAGGGAATCGGAAGCAATCAGCCCCAGCATTTT
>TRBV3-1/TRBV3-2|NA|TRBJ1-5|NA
CASSQGGLNNQPQHF
TGTGCCAGCAGCCAAGGTGGGCTGAACAATCAGCCCCAGCATTTT
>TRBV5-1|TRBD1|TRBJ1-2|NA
CASSPLTGGSYGYTF
TGCGCCAGCAGCCCTTTGACAGGGGGCAGCTATGGCTACACCTTC
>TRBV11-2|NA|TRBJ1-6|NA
CASSLRGLGNSPLHF
TGTGCCAGCAGCTTAAGGGGATTGGGTAATTCACCCCTCCACTTT
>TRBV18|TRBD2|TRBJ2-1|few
CASSGTSYNEQFF
TGTGCCAGCTCAGGGACTAGCTACAATGAGCAGTTCTTC
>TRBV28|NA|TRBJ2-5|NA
CASSSFEIRETQYF
TGTGCCAGCAGTTCCTTTGAGATTCGAGAGACCCAGTACTTC
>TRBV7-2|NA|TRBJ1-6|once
CASSPNRKSNSPLHF
TGTGCCAGCAGCCCGAACAGAAAATCCAATTCACCCCTCCACTTT
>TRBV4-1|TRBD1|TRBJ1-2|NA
CASSPPRRGLLDGYTF
TGCGCCAGCAGCCCTCCCCGCAGGGGGCTTTTGGATGGCTACACCTTC
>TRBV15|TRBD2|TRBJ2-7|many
CATSRGYAGGSNEQYF
TGTGCCACCAGCAGAGGATACGCGGGGGGAAGCAACGAGCAGTACTTC
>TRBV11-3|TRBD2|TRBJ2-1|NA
CASGGGTSGYNEQFF
TGTGCCAGCGGAGGAGGGACTAGCGGGTACAATGAGCAGTTCTTC
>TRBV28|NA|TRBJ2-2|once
CASSLVYSLGGELFF
TGTGCCAGCAGTTTAGTATACAGTTTGGGCGGGGAGCTGTTTTTT
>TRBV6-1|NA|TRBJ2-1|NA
CASSESGKLAHNEQFF
TGTGCCAGCAGTGAAAGTGGCAAACTAGCCCACAATGAGCAGTTCTTC
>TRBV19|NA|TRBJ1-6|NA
CASSIGEAPLHF
TGTGCCAGTAGTATCGGGGAAGCACCCCTCCACTTT
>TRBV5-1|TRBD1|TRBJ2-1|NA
CASSLLGTENEQFF
TGCGCCAGCAGCTTGCTCGGGACAGAGAATGAGCAGTTCTTC
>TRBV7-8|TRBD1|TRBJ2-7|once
CASSHRDRGPYEQYF
TGTGCCAGCAGCCACCGGGACAGGGGACCCTACGAGCAGTACTTC
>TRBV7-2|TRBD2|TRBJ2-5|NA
CASSLGTSGGTQYF
TGTGCCAGCAGCTTGGGGACTAGCGGGGGGACCCAGTACTTC
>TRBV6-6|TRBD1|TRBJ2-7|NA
CASRPQGAGYEQYF
TGTGCCAGCAGGCCACAGGGGGCTGGCTACGAGCAGTACTTC
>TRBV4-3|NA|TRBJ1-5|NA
CASSQTGSDQPQHF
TGCGCCAGCAGCCAGACCGGGAGCGACCAGCCCCAGCATTTT
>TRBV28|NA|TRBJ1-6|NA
CASSRPFHPAEAHNSPLHF
TGTGCCAGCAGTCGCCCATTCCATCCCGCGGAAGCTCATAATTCACCCCTCCACTTT
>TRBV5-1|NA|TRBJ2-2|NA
CASSLGGGNTGELFF
TGCGCCAGCAGCTTGGGTGGCGGAAACACCGGGGAGCTGTTTTTT
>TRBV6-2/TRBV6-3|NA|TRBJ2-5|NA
CASSPSFATSGETQYF
TGTGCCAGCAGCCCTTCTTTCGCGACTAGTGGAGAGACCCAGTACTTC
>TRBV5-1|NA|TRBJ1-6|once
CASSLTGTQNSPLHF
TGCGCCAGCAGCTTAACCGGGACACAGAATTCACCCCTCCACTTT
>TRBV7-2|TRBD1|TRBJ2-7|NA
CASSIRDRGLYEQYF
TGTGCCAGCAGCATCCGGGACAGGGGCCTCTACGAGCAGTACTTC
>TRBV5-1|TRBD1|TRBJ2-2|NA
CASSLRTGGTGELFF
TGCGCCAGCAGCTTGAGGACAGGGGGCACCGGGGAGCTGTTTTTT
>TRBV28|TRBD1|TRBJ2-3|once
CASTLQGGEITDTQYF
TGTGCCAGCACCTTACAAGGGGGCGAGATCACAGATACGCAGTATTTT
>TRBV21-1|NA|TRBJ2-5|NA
CASSKALRQGLQETQYF
TGTGCCAGCAGCAAAGCCCTGCGACAGGGCCTCCAAGAGACCCAGTACTTC
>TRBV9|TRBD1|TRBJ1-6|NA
CASSASPGTANSPLHF
TGTGCCAGCAGCGCCTCTCCGGGGACAGCGAATTCACCCCTCCACTTT
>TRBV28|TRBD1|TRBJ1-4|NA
CASSQDRGHPQSGNEKLFF
TGTGCCAGCAGTCAAGACAGGGGGCATCCGCAGAGTGGGAATGAAAAACTGTTTTTT
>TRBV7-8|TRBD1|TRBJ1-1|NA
CASSLAPRTGGAQFHLSFF
TGTGCCAGCAGCTTAGCGCCCCGGACAGGGGGCGCGCAATTTCATCTGAGTTTCTTT
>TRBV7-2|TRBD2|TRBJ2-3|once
CASSKTGTSGDTQYF
TGTGCCAGCAGCAAAACCGGGACTAGCGGAGATACGCAGTATTTT
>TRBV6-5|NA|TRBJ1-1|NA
CASRFRGGNTEAFF
TGTGCCAGCAGATTCAGGGGCGGGAACACTGAAGCTTTCTTT
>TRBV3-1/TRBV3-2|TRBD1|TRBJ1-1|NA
CASSQWTGSLNTEAFF
TGTGCCAGCAGCCAGTGGACAGGGAGCTTGAACACTGAAGCTTTCTTT
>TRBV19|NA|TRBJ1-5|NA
CASSIEDSSLPQHF
TGTGCCAGTAGTATAGAGGACAGCAGTTTGCCCCAGCATTTT
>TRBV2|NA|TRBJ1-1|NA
CASTGQMNTEAFF
TGTGCCAGCACCGGACAGATGAACACTGAAGCTTTCTTT
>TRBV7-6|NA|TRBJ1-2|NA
CASSPTGNYGYTF
TGTGCCAGCAGCCCTACAGGGAACTATGGCTACACCTTC
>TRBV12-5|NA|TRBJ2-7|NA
CASSFPGQHYEQYF
TGTGCTAGTTCCTTCCCAGGGCAGCACTACGAGCAGTACTTC
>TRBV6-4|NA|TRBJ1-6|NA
CASTEGEADSPLHF
TGTGCCAGCACCGAGGGGGAAGCAGATTCACCCCTCCACTTT
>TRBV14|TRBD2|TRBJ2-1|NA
CASSSTSGGYNEQFF
TGTGCCAGCAGCAGTACTAGCGGGGGTTACAATGAGCAGTTCTTC
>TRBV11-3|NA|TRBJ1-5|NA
CASSLGGTESQPQHF
TGTGCCAGCAGCTTAGGAGGTACTGAAAGTCAGCCCCAGCATTTT